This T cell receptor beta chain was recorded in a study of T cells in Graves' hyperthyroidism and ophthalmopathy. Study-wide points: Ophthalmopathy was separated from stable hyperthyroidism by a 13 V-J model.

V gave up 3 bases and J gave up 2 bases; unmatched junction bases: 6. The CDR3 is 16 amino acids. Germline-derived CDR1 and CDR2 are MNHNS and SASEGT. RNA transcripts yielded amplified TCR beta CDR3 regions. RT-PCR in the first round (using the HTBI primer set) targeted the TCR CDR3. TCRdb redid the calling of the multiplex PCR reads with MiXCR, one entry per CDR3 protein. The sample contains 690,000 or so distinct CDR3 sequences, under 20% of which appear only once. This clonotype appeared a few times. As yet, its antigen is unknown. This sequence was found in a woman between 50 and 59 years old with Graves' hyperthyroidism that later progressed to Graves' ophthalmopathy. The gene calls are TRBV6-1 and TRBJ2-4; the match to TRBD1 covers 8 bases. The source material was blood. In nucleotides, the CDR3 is TGTGCCAGCAGTGACACGGACAGGGCGACCAAAAACATTCAGTACTTC. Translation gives CASSDTDRATKNIQYF.